Listed below are T cell receptor beta chains from one sample, sequenced in a study of OX40 agonist ivuxolimab in advanced cancers. Clones were read by immunoSEQ multiplex PCR, and TCRdb kept only the in-frame ones, dropping some. The sample lists roughly 63,000 clones, roughly nine tenths occurring once. The material was CD4+ or CD8+ T cells sorted from blood, obtained in a trial of the OX40 agonist ivuxolimab. Every receptor here comes from an adult with an advanced solid tumor such as melanoma, head and neck, liver or kidney cancer. Each CDR3 is given with its conserved first and last residue. A D gene is named only where the DNA matches it firmly. Not all rows give a size; the values are once, few, many and, for expanded clones, a class.

d_call: NA
clone_size: NA
j_call: TRBJ1-6
v_call: TRBV27
cdr3_nt: TGTGCCAGCAGCACCAGGACGGACTCCTATAATTCACCCCTCCACTTT
cdr3_aa: CASSTRTDSYNSPLHF

d_call: NA
clone_size: NA
j_call: TRBJ2-2
v_call: TRBV5-5
cdr3_nt: TGTGCCAGCAGCTTCTATGGTAGCGACACCGGGGAGCTGTTTTTT
cdr3_aa: CASSFYGSDTGELFF

d_call: TRBD1
clone_size: NA
j_call: TRBJ2-7
v_call: TRBV28
cdr3_nt: TGTGCCAGCAGGTATAGGGACAGAACCTACGAGCAGTACTTC
cdr3_aa: CASRYRDRTYEQYF

d_call: NA
clone_size: NA
j_call: TRBJ2-1
v_call: TRBV19
cdr3_nt: TGTGCCAGTAGTATTTTGCATCACGATGAGCAGTTCTTC
cdr3_aa: CASSILHHDEQFF

d_call: NA
clone_size: NA
j_call: TRBJ2-1
v_call: TRBV11-2
cdr3_nt: TGTGCCAGCAGCTCCGCCTACAATGAGCAGTTCTTC
cdr3_aa: CASSSAYNEQFF

d_call: NA
clone_size: NA
j_call: TRBJ2-7
v_call: TRBV14
cdr3_nt: TGTGCCAGCAGCCAAGATCAGGGGGGCCATGTCTCCGAGCAGTACTTC
cdr3_aa: CASSQDQGGHVSEQYF

d_call: NA
clone_size: NA
j_call: TRBJ1-1
v_call: TRBV7-9
cdr3_nt: TGTGCCAGCAGCTTAATTAACAGTGTTGCTTTCTTT
cdr3_aa: CASSLINSVAFF

d_call: TRBD2
clone_size: once
j_call: TRBJ2-3
v_call: TRBV7-9
cdr3_nt: TGTGCCAGCAGGTTCCCCACTAGCGTTAGCACAGATACGCAGTATTTT
cdr3_aa: CASRFPTSVSTDTQYF

d_call: NA
clone_size: NA
j_call: TRBJ2-7
v_call: TRBV27
cdr3_nt: TGTGCCAGCAGTTTCGGAGGGGGGTACGAGCAGTACTTC
cdr3_aa: CASSFGGGYEQYF

d_call: NA
clone_size: NA
j_call: TRBJ2-1
v_call: TRBV6-5
cdr3_nt: TGTGCCAGCAGTTACGGGAGCAATGAGCAGTTCTTC
cdr3_aa: CASSYGSNEQFF

d_call: NA
clone_size: NA
j_call: TRBJ1-5
v_call: TRBV9
cdr3_nt: TGTGCCAGCAGCCCAGGGCCCTACTCGGGTCAGCCCCAGCATTTT
cdr3_aa: CASSPGPYSGQPQHF

d_call: TRBD2
clone_size: NA
j_call: TRBJ2-7
v_call: TRBV6-5
cdr3_nt: TGTGCCAGCAGTTTTGAGCGGGGGGCCTACGAGCAGTACTTC
cdr3_aa: CASSFERGAYEQYF

d_call: NA
clone_size: NA
j_call: TRBJ2-2
v_call: TRBV7-3
cdr3_nt: TGTGCCAGCAGCCCGGCAGCAGGGGACACCGGGGAGCTGTTTTTT
cdr3_aa: CASSPAAGDTGELFF

d_call: NA
clone_size: NA
j_call: TRBJ2-7
v_call: TRBV27
cdr3_nt: TGTGCCAGCAGTTCTCAGGGGTACGAGCAGTACTTC
cdr3_aa: CASSSQGYEQYF

d_call: TRBD2
clone_size: NA
j_call: TRBJ2-1
v_call: TRBV7-9
cdr3_nt: TGTGCCAGCAGCTTCGATAGCGGGGGAAGCAATGAGCAGTTCTTC
cdr3_aa: CASSFDSGGSNEQFF

d_call: NA
clone_size: NA
j_call: TRBJ2-7
v_call: TRBV5-6
cdr3_nt: TGTGCCAGCAGCTCTTCGGACACAACCTACGAGCAGTACTTC
cdr3_aa: CASSSSDTTYEQYF

d_call: NA
clone_size: NA
j_call: TRBJ1-1
v_call: TRBV7-9
cdr3_nt: TGTGCCAGCAGCTTAGGGGACCCGGTGGACACTGAAGCTTTCTTT
cdr3_aa: CASSLGDPVDTEAFF

d_call: TRBD2
clone_size: NA
j_call: TRBJ2-1
v_call: TRBV27
cdr3_nt: TGTGCCAGCAGTCCGAGACTAGCGGGGGTCGACTTGTTCTTC
cdr3_aa: CASSPRLAGVDLFF

d_call: NA
clone_size: NA
j_call: TRBJ2-7
v_call: TRBV27
cdr3_nt: TGTGCCAGCAGTCCGCAGACACGCTCCTACGAGCAGTACTTC
cdr3_aa: CASSPQTRSYEQYF

d_call: NA
clone_size: NA
j_call: TRBJ2-7
v_call: TRBV7-7
cdr3_nt: TGTGCCAGCAGCCTCCAACTAGGGTACGAGCAGTACTTC
cdr3_aa: CASSLQLGYEQYF

d_call: NA
clone_size: NA
j_call: TRBJ2-1
v_call: TRBV7-9
cdr3_nt: TGTGCCAGCAGCTCAAAGGTACTAGTTAGTAATGAGCAGTTCTTC
cdr3_aa: CASSSKVLVSNEQFF

d_call: TRBD1
clone_size: NA
j_call: TRBJ2-2
v_call: TRBV5-4
cdr3_nt: TGTGCCAGCAGCCCTCGGACAGGGTCAGGGTTCGGGGAGCTGTTTTTT
cdr3_aa: CASSPRTGSGFGELFF

d_call: NA
clone_size: NA
j_call: TRBJ2-7
v_call: TRBV9
cdr3_nt: TGTGCCAGCAGCGTCTCGGTGGACGGAACCTACGAGCAGTACTTC
cdr3_aa: CASSVSVDGTYEQYF

d_call: TRBD2
clone_size: NA
j_call: TRBJ2-7
v_call: TRBV28
cdr3_nt: TGTGCCAGCAGTTTACCCACCAGCGGGAGCGGCGAGCAGTACTTC
cdr3_aa: CASSLPTSGSGEQYF

d_call: NA
clone_size: NA
j_call: TRBJ2-3
v_call: TRBV9
cdr3_nt: TGTGCCAGCAGCGCAACGAGGGGGGTAGGCTCACGCACAGATACGCAGTATTTT
cdr3_aa: CASSATRGVGSRTDTQYF

d_call: NA
clone_size: NA
j_call: TRBJ2-7
v_call: TRBV27
cdr3_nt: TGTGCCAGCAGTTTATATGATGAGGCCGAGCAGTACTTC
cdr3_aa: CASSLYDEAEQYF

d_call: NA
clone_size: NA
j_call: TRBJ2-5
v_call: TRBV4-1
cdr3_nt: TGCGCCAGCAGCCAAGATACGGATCAAGAGACCCAGTACTTC
cdr3_aa: CASSQDTDQETQYF

d_call: TRBD2
clone_size: NA
j_call: TRBJ2-5
v_call: TRBV13
cdr3_nt: TGTGCCAGCAGCTCGACCACTAGCGGGAGAGCCGCCGATATCCAAGAGACCCAGTACTTC
cdr3_aa: CASSSTTSGRAADIQETQYF

d_call: NA
clone_size: NA
j_call: TRBJ1-4
v_call: TRBV5-3
cdr3_nt: TGTGCCAGCAGCCGCTGGGGGGTGGAAAAACTGTTTTTT
cdr3_aa: CASSRWGVEKLFF

d_call: NA
clone_size: NA
j_call: TRBJ1-2
v_call: TRBV27
cdr3_nt: TGTGCCAGCAGTTTGGGCCAGGCGGCTGGCTACACCTTC
cdr3_aa: CASSLGQAAGYTF

d_call: NA
clone_size: NA
j_call: TRBJ2-3
v_call: TRBV7-9
cdr3_nt: TGTGCCAGCAGCTTATCAGTAGCTCACACAGATACGCAGTATTTT
cdr3_aa: CASSLSVAHTDTQYF

d_call: NA
clone_size: NA
j_call: TRBJ1-1
v_call: TRBV10-2
cdr3_nt: TGCGCCAGCAGTGAGTCGAAGGCGAACACTGAAGCTTTCTTT
cdr3_aa: CASSESKANTEAFF

d_call: NA
clone_size: once
j_call: TRBJ2-1
v_call: TRBV27
cdr3_nt: TGTGCCAGCGCAGAGAGCTCCTACAATGAGCAGTTCTTC
cdr3_aa: CASAESSYNEQFF

d_call: TRBD2
clone_size: NA
j_call: TRBJ2-5
v_call: TRBV5-1
cdr3_nt: TGCGCCAGCAGCTCATGGACTAGCGGGGGGGAGACCCAGTACTTC
cdr3_aa: CASSSWTSGGETQYF

d_call: NA
clone_size: NA
j_call: TRBJ2-1
v_call: TRBV5-1
cdr3_nt: TGCGCCAGCAGCTTGGGACATGAGCAGTTCTTC
cdr3_aa: CASSLGHEQFF

d_call: NA
clone_size: NA
j_call: TRBJ2-7
v_call: TRBV5-8
cdr3_nt: TGTGCCAGCACCAGAGTCTCCTACGAGCAGTACTTC
cdr3_aa: CASTRVSYEQYF

d_call: NA
clone_size: few
j_call: TRBJ2-3
v_call: TRBV5-1
cdr3_nt: TGCGCCAGCAGCCTATGGGAATTTAGCGCAGATACGCAGTATTTT
cdr3_aa: CASSLWEFSADTQYF

d_call: TRBD2
clone_size: NA
j_call: TRBJ2-3
v_call: TRBV5-6
cdr3_nt: TGTGCCAGCAGCTTGGGACTAGCGGGGGCGCGCACAGATACGCAGTATTTT
cdr3_aa: CASSLGLAGARTDTQYF

d_call: NA
clone_size: NA
j_call: TRBJ2-2
v_call: TRBV15
cdr3_nt: TGTGCCACCAGCCCGGGGACCGTCACCGGGGAGCTGTTTTTT
cdr3_aa: CATSPGTVTGELFF

d_call: NA
clone_size: NA
j_call: TRBJ2-2
v_call: TRBV9
cdr3_nt: TGTGCCAGCAGCAGCCAGACAGTTACCCCCAACACCGGGGAGCTGTTTTTT
cdr3_aa: CASSSQTVTPNTGELFF

d_call: NA
clone_size: NA
j_call: TRBJ2-7
v_call: TRBV28
cdr3_nt: TGTGCCAGCAGTTTGAGAGGGGTCTACGAGCAGTACTTC
cdr3_aa: CASSLRGVYEQYF

d_call: TRBD2
clone_size: NA
j_call: TRBJ2-1
v_call: TRBV6-5
cdr3_nt: TGTGCCAGCAGTTCCTCGGGACTAGTCGTGTTCTTC
cdr3_aa: CASSSSGLVVFF

d_call: NA
clone_size: NA
j_call: TRBJ2-7
v_call: TRBV9
cdr3_nt: TGTGCCAGCAGCGTGGGGGGCTCATTGTACGAGCAGTACTTC
cdr3_aa: CASSVGGSLYEQYF

d_call: NA
clone_size: NA
j_call: TRBJ1-1
v_call: TRBV7-9
cdr3_nt: TGTGCCAGCAGCGCCGAGATACAGGGCACTGAAGCTTTCTTT
cdr3_aa: CASSAEIQGTEAFF